The 6 T cell receptor beta chains below were found in one sample sequenced in a study of CD8+CD57+ T cells in acquired aplastic anemia. Genomic DNA, the template, was used for profiling of the TCR beta VDJ and CDR3. Using its own MiXCR run on the reads, TCRdb lists one record per CDR3 protein. Here the sample spans 100,000 to 150,000 distinct CDR3 sequences, nearly 40% being singletons. In patients chosen for sequencing, flow cytometry had shown CD8+CD57+ cell expansion. Sequences were obtained from sorted CD4+, CD8+, or CD8+CD57+ T cells (not recorded which) from PBMCs. The source is a human donor with aplastic anemia.

This chain uses TRBV2 with TRBJ2-1; 8 bases align to TRBD1. The V gene end was trimmed by 4 bases and the J gene end by 4 bases; junction bases not matched to a gene: 6. CDR3 size: 15 residues. Germline CDR1 reads SNHLY; CDR2 reads FYNNEI. The CDR3 here is CASSGETGDYNEQFF. The CDR3 DNA is TGTGCCAGCAGTGGGGAGACAGGGGATTACAATGAGCAGTTCTTC.

Regarding this clonotype: Germline and junction disagree at one end, which may indicate a read error. This chain joins TRBV24-1 and TRBJ2-7; D is undetermined. From germline, CDR1 is KGHDR and CDR2 SFDVKD. This CDR3 has 13 residues. The CDR3 loop reads CATSDGIAYEQHF. The CDR3 nucleotides are TGTGCCACCAGTGATGGGATCGCGTACGAGCAGCACTTC.

This clonotype was detected many times. V usage is TRBV19 and J usage is TRBJ1-2; the match to TRBD1 covers 8 bases. This CDR3 region has 15 residues. Germline CDR1 is LNHDA and CDR2 is SQIVND (reference sequence). Germline trimming cut 2 bases from V and 2 bases from J; bases unmatched to any gene: 4. The CDR3 sequence is CASSISQGANYGYTF. The CDR3 DNA reads as TGTGCCAGTAGTATATCCCAGGGGGCGAACTATGGCTACACCTTC.

The genes are TRBV11-2 and TRBJ2-7, with unresolved D. V dropped 4 bases and J dropped 4 bases, with 5 bases sitting between them. This CDR3 spans 11 amino acids. The V gene's germline CDR1 is SGHAT and CDR2 FQNNGV. CDR3 loop: CASSSFYEQYF. DNA for the CDR3: TGTGCCAGCAGCTCCTTTTACGAGCAGTACTTC.

This clonotype was counted many times. CDR3 sequence: CSARETVRNNSPLHF. DNA for the CDR3: TGCAGTGCTAGAGAGACAGTAAGGAATAATTCACCCCTCCACTTT. The chain carries TRBV20-1 and TRBJ1-6; D perhaps matches TRBD1 (5 bases). The CDR3 consists of 15 residues. CDR1 and CDR2 (germline): DFQATT, SNEGSKA (reference sequence). Trimming shortened V by 0 bases and J by 5 bases, and 11 bases separated the two germline ends.

In its sample, this clonotype was seen many times. The chain carries TRBV9 and TRBJ1-1, with D perhaps matching TRBD1 (5 bases). The CDR3 runs to 14 residues. V was cut by 4 bases and J by 5 bases, with 15 bases left in between. CDR1 is SGDLS and CDR2 is YYNGEE in the germline V gene. The CDR3 spells CASSPSSRATEAFF. CDR3 bases: TGTGCCAGCAGCCCCTCGAGCAGGGCGACTGAAGCTTTCTTT. Complete variable domain (other parts from reference TRBV9 and TRBJ1-1): DSGVTQTPKHLITATGQRVTLRCSPRSGDLSVYWYQQSLDQGLQFLIQYYNGEERAKGNILERFSAQQFPDLHSELNLSSLELGDSALYFCASSPSSRATEAFFGQGTRLTVV.